This entry concerns a single T cell receptor beta chain. The CDR3 consists of 14 residues. CDR1 and CDR2 (germline): GTSNPN, SVGIG (reference sequence). Germline trimming cut 2 bases from V and 4 bases from J; bases unmatched to any gene: 2. Study processing details: Counts of nucleated cells, estimated from reference gene primer amplification, were obtained. Some clones are missing from TCRdb's copy, which holds only in-frame ones; the method was immunoSEQ multiplex PCR. From that table come the V and J calls and clone size; the DNA was used to work out D and trimming. The sample lists more than 200,000 clones, roughly nine tenths occurring once. This entry belongs to a study of blood T cell repertoires in COVID-19. Study information: Samples representing acute and convalescent COVID-19 were sourced from the United States, Italy and Spain. PBMCs, B-cell-depleted T cells, or T cells provided the cDNA or gDNA that made up the material.

Those enrolled in Seattle joined during active infection and were followed longitudinally afterward. J is TRBJ2-3 and V is TRBV30; 11 bases align to TRBD2. Sequencing was performed on peripheral blood. The receptor comes from a woman aged 45-59 years with COVID-19, enrolled during active disease. CDR3 in DNA: TGTGCCTGGAGTTTTAGCGGGGGGGCAGATACGCAGTATTTT. Protein product: CAWSFSGGADTQYF.